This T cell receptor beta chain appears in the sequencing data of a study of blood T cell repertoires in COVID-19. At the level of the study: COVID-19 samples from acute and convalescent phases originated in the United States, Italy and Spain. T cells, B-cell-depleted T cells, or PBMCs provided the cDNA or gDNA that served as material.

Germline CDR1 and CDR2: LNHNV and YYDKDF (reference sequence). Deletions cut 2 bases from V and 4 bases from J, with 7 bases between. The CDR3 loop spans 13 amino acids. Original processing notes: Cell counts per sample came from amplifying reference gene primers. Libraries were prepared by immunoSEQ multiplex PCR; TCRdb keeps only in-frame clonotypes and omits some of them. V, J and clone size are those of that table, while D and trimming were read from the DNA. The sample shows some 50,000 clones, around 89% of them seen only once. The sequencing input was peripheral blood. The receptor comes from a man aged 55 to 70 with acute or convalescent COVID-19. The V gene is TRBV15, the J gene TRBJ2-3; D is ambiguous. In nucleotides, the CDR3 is TGTGCCACCAGCAGAATCTCAGCAGATACGCAGTATTTT. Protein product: CATSRISADTQYF.